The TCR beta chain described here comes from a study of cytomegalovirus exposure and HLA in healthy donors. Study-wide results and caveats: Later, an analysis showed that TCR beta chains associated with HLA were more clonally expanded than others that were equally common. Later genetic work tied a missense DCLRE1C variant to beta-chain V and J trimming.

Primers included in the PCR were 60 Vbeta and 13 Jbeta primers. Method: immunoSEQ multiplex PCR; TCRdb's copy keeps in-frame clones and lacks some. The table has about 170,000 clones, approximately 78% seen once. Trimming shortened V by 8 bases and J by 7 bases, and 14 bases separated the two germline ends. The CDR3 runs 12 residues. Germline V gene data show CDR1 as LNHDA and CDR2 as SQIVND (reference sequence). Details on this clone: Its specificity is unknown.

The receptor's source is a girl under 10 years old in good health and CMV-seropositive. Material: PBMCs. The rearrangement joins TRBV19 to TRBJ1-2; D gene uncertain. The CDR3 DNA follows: TGTGCCAGTCGTGCAGTTAGAGGTGGCTACACCTTC. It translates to CASRAVRGGYTF. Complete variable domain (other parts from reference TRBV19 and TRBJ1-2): DGGITQSPKYLFRKEGQNVTLSCEQNLNHDAMYWYRQDPGQGLRLIYYSQIVNDFQKGDIAEGYSVSREKKESFPLTVTSAQKNPTAFYLCASRAVRGGYTFGSGTRLTVV.